Shown below are 11 T cell receptor beta chains from a single sample sequenced in a study of post-analysis software for immune sequencing data. Broader study findings: With TRBV5-6, TRBV5-1 and TRBV20-1 included, about 5 TRBV segments were more frequent in patients than in controls.

Antigens for these TCRs are unknown. Unique molecular identifiers tagged the TCR beta cDNA libraries. TCRdb re-called the PCR reads with MiXCR, one entry per CDR3 protein. Here the sample spans about 540,000 distinct CDR3 sequences, under 40% being singletons. The source material was blood. The receptors come from a girl under 18 with multiple sclerosis.

This clonotype was detected ten times or more. This chain connects TRBV20-1 to TRBJ2-4; D unclear. This CDR3 spans 13 amino acids. Trimming took off 2 bases at V and 5 bases at J, with 10 bases between the two ends. CDR1 and CDR2 (germline): DFQATT, SNEGSKA (reference sequence). The CDR3 sequence is CSARIPAENIQYF. The CDR3 DNA is TGCAGTGCTAGAATCCCGGCCGAAAACATTCAGTACTTC.

This clonotype was observed a single time. The chain links TRBV9 to TRBJ1-5; D is unclear. Germline V CDR1 and CDR2: SGDLS, YYNGEE. V lost 0 bases and J 9 bases, leaving 7 bases between the germline ends. This CDR3 spans 12 amino acids. CDR3 residues: CASSVGAGPQHF. The CDR3 DNA reads TGTGCCAGCAGCGTAGGGGCAGGGCCCCAGCATTTT.

This clonotype has only a few counts. The J gene is TRBJ1-4, the V gene TRBV28, with D maybe TRBD1 (6 bases). Looked up from germline, CDR1 is MDHEN and CDR2 is SYDVKM. The CDR3 is 14 residues long. Trimming cost V 4 bases and J 7 bases, with 13 bases left between them. The CDR3 sequence: CASSSGGTPEKLFF. The CDR3 DNA reads TGTGCCAGCAGTTCCGGCGGGACACCTGAAAAACTGTTTTTT.

This clonotype was counted only a few times. The junction departs from the called germline gene at one end, perhaps through a read error. The rearrangement links TRBV4-1 to TRBJ1-6, with D possibly matching TRBD1 (5 bases). The CDR3 covers 12 residues. Germline values: CDR1 MGHRA, CDR2 YSYEKL. CDR3 loop: CASSGGGPPPHF. DNA for the CDR3: TGCGCCAGCAGCGGGGGAGGCCCACCCCCCCACTTT.

This clonotype was seen a handful of times. The chain is built from TRBV7-9 and TRBJ2-3, with 10 bases identical to TRBD1. The J segment lost 5 bases and the V segment lost 6 bases, leaving 8 bases of the junction unmatched. The germline CDR1 and CDR2 sequences are SEHNR and FQNEAQ (reference sequence). There are 15 residues in the CDR3. The CDR3 loop reads CASSLTGGSQDTQYF. The CDR3 DNA is TGTGCCAGCAGTTTGACAGGGGGCAGTCAAGATACGCAGTATTTT.

The chain recombines TRBV19 with TRBJ2-3; 9 bases are a match to TRBD2. The CDR3 consists of 13 residues. Unmatched junction bases numbered 3, after V lost 8 bases and J lost 3 bases. Germline CDR1 and CDR2: LNHDA and SQIVND (reference sequence). Here the CDR3 DNA reads TGTGCCAGTTATAGCGGGGGAACAGATACGCAGTATTTT. Its translation is CASYSGGTDTQYF. The full variable domain, rest sourced from reference TRBV19 and TRBJ2-3, is DGGITQSPKYLFRKEGQNVTLSCEQNLNHDAMYWYRQDPGQGLRLIYYSQIVNDFQKGDIAEGYSVSREKKESFPLTVTSAQKNPTAFYLCASYSGGTDTQYFGPGTRLTVL.

This clonotype was seen a single time. The rearrangement joins TRBV7-9 to TRBJ2-1; 8 positions agree with TRBD1. The CDR3 totals 15 residues. The V gene end was trimmed by 5 bases and the J gene end by 8 bases; junction bases not matched to a gene: 11. In germline, CDR1 is SEHNR, CDR2 FQNEAQ (reference sequence). CDR3 region: CASSPSATGEYEQFF. CDR3 in DNA: TGTGCCAGCAGCCCTTCCGCGACAGGGGAGTATGAGCAGTTCTTC.

The chain uses TRBV9 and TRBJ2-5, with D unclear. The CDR3 is 13 residues long. Germline assignment: CDR1 SGDLS and CDR2 YYNGEE. The V end lost 0 bases, the J end lost 4 bases, and 7 bases lay between the germline ends. The CDR3 spells CASSVAPGETQYF. In nucleotides, the CDR3 is TGTGCCAGCAGCGTAGCGCCTGGAGAGACCCAGTACTTC.

This clonotype occurred a few times. This sequence joins TRBV7-6 and TRBJ2-1, with TRBD1 matching over 8 bases. This CDR3 spans 16 amino acids. V was clipped by 5 bases and J by 2 bases; unmatched bases: 8. Germline-derived CDR1 and CDR2 are SGHVS and FNYEAQ. The CDR3 DNA reads TGTGCCAGCAGCAGTTCTTTGGGACAGGCCTACAATGAGCAGTTCTTC. Its translation: CASSSSLGQAYNEQFF.

This clonotype was counted only a few times. The chain is built from TRBV5-1 and TRBJ1-5; D uncertain. Trimming left V 1 base short and J 5 bases short, with 13 bases between. The CDR3 contains 15 residues. Germline-derived CDR1 and CDR2 are SGHRS and YFSETQ. DNA of the CDR3: TGCGCCAGCAGCTTGTCCGGCCTGGGCGATCAGCCCCAGCATTTT. Residues: CASSLSGLGDQPQHF. Using reference TRBV5-1 and TRBJ1-5 for the parts outside the CDR3, the full variable domain is KAGVTQTPRYLIKTRGQQVTLSCSPISGHRSVSWYQQTPGQGLQFLFEYFSETQRNKGNFPGRFSGRQFSNSRSEMNVSTLELGDSALYLCASSLSGLGDQPQHFGDGTRLSIL.

The chain couples TRBV7-9 to TRBJ2-1; tentatively, D is TRBD1 (5 bases). The V gene lost 6 bases and the J gene lost 7 bases, with 7 bases spanning the gap. The germline V gene has CDR1 SEHNR and CDR2 FQNEAQ (reference sequence). The CDR3 has 11 residues. The CDR3 loop reads CASRYRNEQFF. The DNA for the CDR3 is TGTGCCAGCAGATACAGGAATGAGCAGTTCTTC.